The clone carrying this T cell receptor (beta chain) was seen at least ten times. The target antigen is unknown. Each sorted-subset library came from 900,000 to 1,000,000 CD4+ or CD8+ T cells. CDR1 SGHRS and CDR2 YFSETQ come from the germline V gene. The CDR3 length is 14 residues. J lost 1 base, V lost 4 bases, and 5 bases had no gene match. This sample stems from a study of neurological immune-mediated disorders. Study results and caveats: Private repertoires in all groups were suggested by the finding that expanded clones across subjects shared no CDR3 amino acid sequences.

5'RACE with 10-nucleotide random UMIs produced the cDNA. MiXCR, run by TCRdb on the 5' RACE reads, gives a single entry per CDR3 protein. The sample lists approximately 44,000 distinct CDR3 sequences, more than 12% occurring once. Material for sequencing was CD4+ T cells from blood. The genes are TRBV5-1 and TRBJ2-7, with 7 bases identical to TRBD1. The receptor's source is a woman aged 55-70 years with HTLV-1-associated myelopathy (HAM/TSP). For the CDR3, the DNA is TGCGCCAGCAGCCTGCAGGGACAGTCCTACGAGCAGTACTTC. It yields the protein CASSLQGQSYEQYF. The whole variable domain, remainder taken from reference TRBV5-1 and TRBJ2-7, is KAGVTQTPRYLIKTRGQQVTLSCSPISGHRSVSWYQQTPGQGLQFLFEYFSETQRNKGNFPGRFSGRQFSNSRSEMNVSTLELGDSALYLCASSLQGQSYEQYFGPGTRLTVT.